The clone carrying this T cell receptor beta chain came up many times. Its target is unknown. The data derive from a study of beta chain features in type 1 diabetes. Looking at the study overall: Taken together, all samples contributed around 100 million examined sorted cells. The study, taken as a whole, reports: More deletions and fewer insertions at VDJ junctions were found in patients with type 1 diabetes.

Reverse transcription of all isolated RNA meant that expressed TCRB transcripts were sequenced. Method: immunoSEQ multiplex PCR; TCRdb's copy keeps in-frame clones and lacks some. The profile shows 160,000 or so clones, about 9.8% of them singletons. The CDR3 spans 15 residues. Germline loops: CDR1 MNHEY, CDR2 SVGAGI. V was shortened by 0 bases and J by 4 bases, with 12 bases between the two germline ends. CD4+ naive, central memory, regulatory and stem cell-like memory cells were sorted via CD45RO/CCR7/CD25/CD127/CD95/CD27. The chain couples TRBV6-5 to TRBJ1-2; tentative D call: TRBD1 (6 bases). The specimen was central memory CD4+ T cells from blood. This receptor was identified in a woman under 30 in good health. CDR3 DNA: TGTGCCAGCAGTTACTCGAAGGACAGAGTCTATGGCTACACCTTC. Encoded protein: CASSYSKDRVYGYTF.